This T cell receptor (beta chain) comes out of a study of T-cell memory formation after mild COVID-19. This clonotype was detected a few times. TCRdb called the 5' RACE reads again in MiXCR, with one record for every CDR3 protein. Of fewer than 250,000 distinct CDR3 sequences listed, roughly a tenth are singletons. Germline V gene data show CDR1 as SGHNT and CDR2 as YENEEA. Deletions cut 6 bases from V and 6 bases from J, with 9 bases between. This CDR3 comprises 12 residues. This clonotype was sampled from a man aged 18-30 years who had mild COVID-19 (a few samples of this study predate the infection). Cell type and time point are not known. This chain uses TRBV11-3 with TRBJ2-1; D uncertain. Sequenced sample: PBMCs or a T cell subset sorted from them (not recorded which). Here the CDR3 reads CASSWLSNEQFF. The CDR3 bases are TGTGCCAGCAGTTGGTTGAGCAATGAGCAGTTCTTC.